This T cell receptor (beta chain) appears in the sequencing data of a study of T cell clonality in common variable immunodeficiency. Study results and limitations: TCRbeta clonality was increased in CVID versus healthy controls.

This clone occurred many times. What it binds is not known. Equal genomic DNA amounts from CVID and control samples were sequenced. Using immunoSEQ multiplex PCR, the repertoire was profiled, and TCRdb retains in-frame clones only, with some absent. This record lists approximately 57,000 clones, none seen once only, and the top ten clones contain approximately 0.84%. The sequenced sample was peripheral blood mononuclear cells. The sequence came from a person aged 18 to 75 in good health.

CDR3 DNA (partial): TGTGCCTGGAGTTTCAGGGGATCTAATTCACCC. This encodes CAWSFRGSNSP. The complete CDR3 reads CAWSFRGSNSPLHF. V and J are TRBV30 and TRBJ1-6; possible D gene TRBD1, 6 bases. The read halts 3 residues ahead of the CDR3 end, with the missing end drawn from the germline J gene. Per germline, CDR1 GTSNPN and CDR2 SVGIG (reference sequence). The CDR3 spans 14 residues. Deletions cut 2 bases from V and 6 bases from J, with 11 bases between.